This paragraph covers one T cell receptor (beta chain) sequence. The antigen remains unidentified. Libraries were prepared by immunoSEQ multiplex PCR; TCRdb keeps only in-frame clonotypes and omits some of them. Here the sample spans some 80,000 clones, roughly four fifths being singletons. This entry is derived from a study of T cell clones after liver transplantation. Looking at the study overall: Post-transplant blood was tracked for graft-donor-reactive T cell clones identified in a pre-transplant mixed lymphocyte reaction. Timepoints were pre-transplant, pre-withdrawal, and after withdrawal was completed or failed.

Overall study results and limits: Post-transplant, graft-donor-reactive CD4 TCRbeta sequences in blood dropped significantly in 5 of 8 subjects. Migration into the graft, not deletion, may explain lost graft donor-reactive T cells.

The germline V gene has CDR1 WNHNN and CDR2 SYGVQD (reference sequence). The CDR3 runs 15 residues. V shed 6 bases and J shed 0 bases, with 13 bases lying between them. This TCR was recovered from a human patient who received a liver transplant. The graft donor may be the source of some T cells. The sequences come from CD4+ T cells from blood, collected 45 to 46 months after liver transplant. The V call is TRBV10-1, the J call TRBJ2-3; no reliable D call. CDR3 bases: TGCGCCAGCAGGAAGACTCAGACTAGCACAGATACGCAGTATTTT. This translates into CASRKTQTSTDTQYF.